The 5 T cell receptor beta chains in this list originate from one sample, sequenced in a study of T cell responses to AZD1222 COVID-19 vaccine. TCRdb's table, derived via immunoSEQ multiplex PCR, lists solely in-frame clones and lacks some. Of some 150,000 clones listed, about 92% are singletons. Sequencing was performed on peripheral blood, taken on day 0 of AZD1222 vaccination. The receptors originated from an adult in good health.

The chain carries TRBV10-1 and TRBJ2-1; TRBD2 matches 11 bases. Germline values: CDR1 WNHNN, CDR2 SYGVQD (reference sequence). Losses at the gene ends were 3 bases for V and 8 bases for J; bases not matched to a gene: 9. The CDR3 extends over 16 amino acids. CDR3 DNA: TGCGCCAGCAGTGAATCCACCTTAGCGGGGGGGCATGAGCAGTTCTTC. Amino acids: CASSESTLAGGHEQFF.

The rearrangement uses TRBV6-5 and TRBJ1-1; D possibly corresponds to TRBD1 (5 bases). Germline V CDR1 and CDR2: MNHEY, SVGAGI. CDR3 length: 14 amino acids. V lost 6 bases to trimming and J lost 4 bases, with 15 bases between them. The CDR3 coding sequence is TGTGCCAGCAGGACACAGGTGGGGGGCACTGAAGCTTTCTTT. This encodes CASRTQVGGTEAFF.

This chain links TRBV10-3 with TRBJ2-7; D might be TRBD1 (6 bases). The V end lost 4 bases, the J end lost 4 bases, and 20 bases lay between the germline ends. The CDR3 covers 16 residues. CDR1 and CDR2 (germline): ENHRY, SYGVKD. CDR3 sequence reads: CAISGVTGSAGYEQYF. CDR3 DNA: TGTGCCATCAGTGGGGTAACAGGGAGTGCTGGGTACGAGCAGTACTTC.

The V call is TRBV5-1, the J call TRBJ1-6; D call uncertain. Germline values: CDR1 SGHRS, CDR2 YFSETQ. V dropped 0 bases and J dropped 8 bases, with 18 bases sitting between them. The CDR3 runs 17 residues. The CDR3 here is CASSLAPASKGDSPLHF. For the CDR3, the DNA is TGCGCCAGCAGCTTGGCGCCGGCCTCAAAGGGAGATTCACCCCTCCACTTT. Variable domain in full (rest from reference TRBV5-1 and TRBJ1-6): KAGVTQTPRYLIKTRGQQVTLSCSPISGHRSVSWYQQTPGQGLQFLFEYFSETQRNKGNFPGRFSGRQFSNSRSEMNVSTLELGDSALYLCASSLAPASKGDSPLHFGNGTRLTVT.

The CDR3 DNA sequence: TGCGCCAGCAGACCCGATACGGGCAGGGTTGACGGCTACACCTTC. Translating it yields CASRPDTGRVDGYTF. The rearrangement uses TRBV4-1 and TRBJ1-2; TRBD1 is a possible D gene (5 bases). Germline V gene data show CDR1 as MGHRA and CDR2 as YSYEKL. This CDR3 is 15 amino acids long. Trimming took 6 bases from V and 8 from J, leaving 22 bases between them.